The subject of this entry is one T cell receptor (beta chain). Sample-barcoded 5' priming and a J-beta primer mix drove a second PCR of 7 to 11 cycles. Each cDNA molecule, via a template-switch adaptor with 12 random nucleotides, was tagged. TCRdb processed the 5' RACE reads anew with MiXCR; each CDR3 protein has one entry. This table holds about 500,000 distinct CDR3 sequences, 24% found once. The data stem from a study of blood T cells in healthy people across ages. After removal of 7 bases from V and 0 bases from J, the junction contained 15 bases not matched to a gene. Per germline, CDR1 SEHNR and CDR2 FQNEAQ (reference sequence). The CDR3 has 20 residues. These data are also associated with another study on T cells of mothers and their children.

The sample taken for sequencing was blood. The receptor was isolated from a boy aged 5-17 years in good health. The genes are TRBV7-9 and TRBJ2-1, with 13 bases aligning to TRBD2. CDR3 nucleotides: TGTGCCAGCAACGAACCCGGGACTAGCGGGATTATAGGCTCCTACAATGAGCAGTTCTTC. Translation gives CASNEPGTSGIIGSYNEQFF.